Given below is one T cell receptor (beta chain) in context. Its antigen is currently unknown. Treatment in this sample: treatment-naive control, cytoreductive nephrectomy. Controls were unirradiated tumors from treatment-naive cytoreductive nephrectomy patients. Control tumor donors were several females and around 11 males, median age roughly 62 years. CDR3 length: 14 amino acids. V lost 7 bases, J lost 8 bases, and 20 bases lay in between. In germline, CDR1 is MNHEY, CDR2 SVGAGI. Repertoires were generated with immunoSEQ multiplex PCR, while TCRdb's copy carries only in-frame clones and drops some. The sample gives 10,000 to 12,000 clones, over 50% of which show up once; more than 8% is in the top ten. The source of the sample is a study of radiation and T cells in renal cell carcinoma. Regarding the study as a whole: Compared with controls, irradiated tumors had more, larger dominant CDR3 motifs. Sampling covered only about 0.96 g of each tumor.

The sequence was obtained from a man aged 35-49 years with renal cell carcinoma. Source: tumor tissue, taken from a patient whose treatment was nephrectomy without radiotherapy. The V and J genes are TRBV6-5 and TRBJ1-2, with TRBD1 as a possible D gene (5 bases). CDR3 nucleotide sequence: TGTGCCAGCACCAACTCACGAGGACAAAGCGGCTACACCTTC. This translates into CASTNSRGQSGYTF.